The entry below describes one TCR beta chain. These data are taken from a study of T cell responses to AZD1222 COVID-19 vaccine. Study context: Second-dose recipients at about 4 or about 12 weeks were treated as one pooled group.

Using immunoSEQ multiplex PCR, the repertoire was profiled, and TCRdb retains in-frame clones only, with some absent. The table has about 85,000 clones, around 85% seen once. CDR1 MNHEY and CDR2 SVGAGI come from the germline V gene. The CDR3 extends over 16 amino acids. V lost 4 bases and J lost 4, with 18 bases in between. The chain couples TRBV6-5 to TRBJ2-3, with D perhaps TRBD2 (5 bases). Sequenced material: peripheral blood, taken on day 0 of AZD1222 vaccination. The origin of this receptor is an adult in good health. The DNA for the CDR3 is TGTGCCAGCAGTTCTCCGGACTTGCCTGGGGCAGATACGCAGTATTTT. Amino acid sequence: CASSSPDLPGADTQYF.